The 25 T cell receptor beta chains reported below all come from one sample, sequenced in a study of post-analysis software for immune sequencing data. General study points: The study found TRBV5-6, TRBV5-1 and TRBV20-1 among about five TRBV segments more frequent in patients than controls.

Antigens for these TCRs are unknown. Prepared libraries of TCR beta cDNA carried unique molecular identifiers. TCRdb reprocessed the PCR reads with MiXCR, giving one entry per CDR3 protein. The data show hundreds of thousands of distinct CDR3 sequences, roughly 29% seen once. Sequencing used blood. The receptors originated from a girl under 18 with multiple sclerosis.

The CDR3 region is CSLGLYNEQFF. CDR3 DNA: TGCAGTTTAGGACTTTACAATGAGCAGTTCTTC. The chain couples TRBV20-1 to TRBJ2-1, with a weak D call TRBD2 (5 bases). Germline assignment: CDR1 DFQATT and CDR2 SNEGSKA (reference sequence). The CDR3 runs to 11 residues. Trimming shortened V by 8 bases and J by 4 bases, and 9 bases separated the two germline ends.

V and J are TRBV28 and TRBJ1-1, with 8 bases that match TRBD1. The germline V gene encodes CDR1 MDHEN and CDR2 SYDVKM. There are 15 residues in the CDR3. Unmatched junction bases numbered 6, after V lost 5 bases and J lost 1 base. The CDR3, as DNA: TGTGCCAGCAGTCCCTGGGACAGGAAGAACACTGAAGCTTTCTTT. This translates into CASSPWDRKNTEAFF. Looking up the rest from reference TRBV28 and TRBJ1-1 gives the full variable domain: DVKVTQSSRYLVKRTGEKVFLECVQDMDHENMFWYRQDPGLGLRLIYFSYDVKMKEKGDIPEGYSVSREKKERFSLILESASTNQTSMYLCASSPWDRKNTEAFFGQGTRLTVV.

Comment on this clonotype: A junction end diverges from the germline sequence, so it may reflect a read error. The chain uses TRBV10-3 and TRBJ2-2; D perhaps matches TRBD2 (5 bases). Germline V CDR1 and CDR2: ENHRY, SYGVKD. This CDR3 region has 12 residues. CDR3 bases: TGCTCCATCAGTGAGGCGGGCCGGGAGCTGTTTTTT. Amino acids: CSISEAGRELFF.

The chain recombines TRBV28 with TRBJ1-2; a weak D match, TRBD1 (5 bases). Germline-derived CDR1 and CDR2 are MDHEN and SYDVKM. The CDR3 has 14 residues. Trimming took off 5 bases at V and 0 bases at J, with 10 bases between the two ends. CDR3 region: CASSPGLSNYGYTF. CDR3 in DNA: TGTGCCAGCAGTCCAGGGCTCTCTAACTATGGCTACACCTTC.

The CDR3: CASRTGDTEAFF. CDR3 in DNA: TGCGCCAGCAGGACAGGGGACACTGAAGCTTTCTTT. V usage is TRBV5-1 and J usage is TRBJ1-1, with 8 bases identical to TRBD1. Trimming at V came to 5 bases and at J to 3 bases, leaving 0 bases not matched to a gene. Germline V gene lookup returns CDR1 SGHRS and CDR2 YFSETQ. The CDR3 sequence is 12 residues long.

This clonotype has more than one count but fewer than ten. The CDR3 DNA sequence: TGTGCCAGCAGCTGGCGGGCGGCAAAGCAAGAGACCCAGTACTTC. Translated: CASSWRAAKQETQYF. The rearrangement links TRBV5-5 to TRBJ2-5, with D tentatively TRBD2 (5 bases). The length of the CDR3 is 15 residues. Deletions cut 3 bases from V and 2 bases from J, with 14 bases between. The germline V gene encodes CDR1 SGHKS and CDR2 YYEKEE (reference sequence).

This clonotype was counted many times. The CDR3 protein is CASSFGLAGGNEQFF. As DNA, the CDR3 is TGTGCCAGCAGTTTCGGACTAGCGGGGGGGAATGAGCAGTTCTTC. This chain links TRBV12-3 or TRBV12-4 with TRBJ2-1, with 15 bases identical to TRBD2. The CDR3 sequence is 15 residues long. With 3 bases clipped from V and 7 bases from J, the junction kept 1 base outside the gene matches.

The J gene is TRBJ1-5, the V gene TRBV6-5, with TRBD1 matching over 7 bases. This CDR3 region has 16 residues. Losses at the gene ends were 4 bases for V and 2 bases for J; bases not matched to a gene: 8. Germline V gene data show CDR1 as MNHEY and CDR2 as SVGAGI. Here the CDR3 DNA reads TGTGCCAGCAGTTCGGACAGGATGTATGGCAATCAGCCCCAGCATTTT. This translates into CASSSDRMYGNQPQHF.

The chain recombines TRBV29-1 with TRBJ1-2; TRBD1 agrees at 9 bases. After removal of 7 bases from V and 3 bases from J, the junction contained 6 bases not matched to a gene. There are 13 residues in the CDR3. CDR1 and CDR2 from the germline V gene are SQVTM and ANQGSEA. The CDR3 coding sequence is TGCAGCGCCCGGACAGGGGAGGACTATGGCTACACCTTC. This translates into CSARTGEDYGYTF.

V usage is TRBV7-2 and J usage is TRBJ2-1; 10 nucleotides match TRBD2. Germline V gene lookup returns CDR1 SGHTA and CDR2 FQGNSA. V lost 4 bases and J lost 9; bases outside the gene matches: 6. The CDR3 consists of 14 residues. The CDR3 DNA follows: TGTGCCAGCAGCTGGGCCAGCGGGGGGGTTGAGCAGTTCTTC. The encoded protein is CASSWASGGVEQFF.

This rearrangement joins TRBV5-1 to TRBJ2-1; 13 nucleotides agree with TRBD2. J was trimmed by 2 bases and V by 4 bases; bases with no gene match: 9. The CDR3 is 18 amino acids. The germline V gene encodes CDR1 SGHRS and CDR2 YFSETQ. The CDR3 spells CASSPSGTSGAPYNEQFF. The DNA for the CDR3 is TGCGCCAGCAGCCCTTCGGGGACTAGCGGGGCCCCCTACAATGAGCAGTTCTTC.

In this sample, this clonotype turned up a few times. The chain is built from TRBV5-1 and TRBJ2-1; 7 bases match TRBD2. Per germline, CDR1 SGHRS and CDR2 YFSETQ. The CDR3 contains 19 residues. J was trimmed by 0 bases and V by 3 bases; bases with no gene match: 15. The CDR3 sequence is CASSSPVRRLAYSYNEQFF. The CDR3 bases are TGCGCCAGCAGCTCACCCGTACGCAGACTAGCCTACTCCTACAATGAGCAGTTCTTC.

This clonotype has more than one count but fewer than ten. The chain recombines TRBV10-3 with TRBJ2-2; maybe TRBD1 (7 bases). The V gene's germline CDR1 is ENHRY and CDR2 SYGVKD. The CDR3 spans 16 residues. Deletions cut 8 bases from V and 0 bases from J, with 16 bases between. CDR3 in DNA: TGTGCCATCCGCGGGAAGGGGGCGGCGAACACCGGGGAGCTGTTTTTT. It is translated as CAIRGKGAANTGELFF.

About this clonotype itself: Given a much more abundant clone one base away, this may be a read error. The CDR3 region is CAGSLVGAETQYF. The CDR3 nucleotides read TGTGCCGGCAGCTTGGTTGGTGCTGAGACCCAGTACTTC. This rearrangement joins TRBV5-6 to TRBJ2-5; D not certain. Looked up from germline, CDR1 is SGHDT and CDR2 is YYEEEE. The CDR3 consists of 13 residues.

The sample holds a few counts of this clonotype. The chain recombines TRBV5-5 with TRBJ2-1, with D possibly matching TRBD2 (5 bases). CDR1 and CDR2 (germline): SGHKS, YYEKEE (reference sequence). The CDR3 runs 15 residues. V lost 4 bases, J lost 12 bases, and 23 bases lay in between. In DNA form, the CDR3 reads TGTGCCAGCAGCCCCGAGGGCACCCCCCTCTACCGGCAGTTCTTC. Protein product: CASSPEGTPLYRQFF.

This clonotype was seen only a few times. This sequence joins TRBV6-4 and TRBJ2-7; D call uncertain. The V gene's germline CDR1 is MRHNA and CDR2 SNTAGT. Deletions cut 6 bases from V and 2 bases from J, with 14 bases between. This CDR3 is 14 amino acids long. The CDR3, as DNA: TGTGCCAGCAGCCCGACACCCTTCACCTACGAGCAGTACTTC. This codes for CASSPTPFTYEQYF.

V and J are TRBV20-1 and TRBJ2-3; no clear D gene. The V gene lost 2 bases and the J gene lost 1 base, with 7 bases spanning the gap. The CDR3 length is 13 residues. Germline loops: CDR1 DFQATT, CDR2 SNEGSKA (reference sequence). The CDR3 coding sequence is TGCAGTGCTAGAATGCGTGGCACAGATACGCAGTATTTT. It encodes CSARMRGTDTQYF.

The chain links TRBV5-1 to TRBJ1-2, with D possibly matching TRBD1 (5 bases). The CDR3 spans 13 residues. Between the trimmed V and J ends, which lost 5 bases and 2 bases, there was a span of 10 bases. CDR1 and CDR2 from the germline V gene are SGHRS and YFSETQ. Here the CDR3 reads CASSSGHNYGYTF. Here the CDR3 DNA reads TGCGCCAGCAGTTCAGGACACAACTATGGCTACACCTTC.

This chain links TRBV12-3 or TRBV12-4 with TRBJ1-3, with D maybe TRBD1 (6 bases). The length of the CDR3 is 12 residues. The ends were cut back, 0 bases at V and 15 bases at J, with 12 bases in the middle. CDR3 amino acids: CASSLAAVDRYF. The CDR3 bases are TGTGCCAGCAGTTTAGCGGCCGTGGACAGATATTTT.

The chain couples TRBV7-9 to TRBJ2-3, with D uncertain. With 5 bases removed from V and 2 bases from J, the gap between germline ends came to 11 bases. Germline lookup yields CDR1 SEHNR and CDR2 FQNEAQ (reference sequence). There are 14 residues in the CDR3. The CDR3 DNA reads TGTGCCAGCAGCCCCTCGTTGGACACAGATACGCAGTATTTT. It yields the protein CASSPSLDTDTQYF.

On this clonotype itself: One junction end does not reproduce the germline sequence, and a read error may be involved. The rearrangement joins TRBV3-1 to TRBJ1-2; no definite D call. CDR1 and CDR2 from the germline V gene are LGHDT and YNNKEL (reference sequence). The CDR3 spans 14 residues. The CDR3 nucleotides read TGTACCAGCAGCCAGATGGGAGGAACCTATGGCTACACCTTC. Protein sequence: CTSSQMGGTYGYTF.

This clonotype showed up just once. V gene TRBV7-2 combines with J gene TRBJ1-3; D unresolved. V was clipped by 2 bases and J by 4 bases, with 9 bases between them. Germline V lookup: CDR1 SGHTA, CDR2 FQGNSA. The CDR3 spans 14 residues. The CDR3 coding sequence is TGTGCCAGCAGCTTACAGCCTTCAGGAAACACCATATATTTT. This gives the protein CASSLQPSGNTIYF.

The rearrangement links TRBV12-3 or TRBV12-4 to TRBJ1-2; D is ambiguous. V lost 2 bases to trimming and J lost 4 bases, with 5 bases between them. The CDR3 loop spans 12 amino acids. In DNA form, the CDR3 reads TGTGCCAGCAGTTTATGGGTCTATGGCTACACCTTC. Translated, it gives CASSLWVYGYTF.

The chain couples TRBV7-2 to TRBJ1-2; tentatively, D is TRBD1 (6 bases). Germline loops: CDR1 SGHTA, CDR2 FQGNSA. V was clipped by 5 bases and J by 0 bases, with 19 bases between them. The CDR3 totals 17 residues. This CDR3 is CASSIRSGTLTNYGYTF. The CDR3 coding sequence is TGTGCCAGCAGCATAAGATCCGGGACACTAACTAACTATGGCTACACCTTC.

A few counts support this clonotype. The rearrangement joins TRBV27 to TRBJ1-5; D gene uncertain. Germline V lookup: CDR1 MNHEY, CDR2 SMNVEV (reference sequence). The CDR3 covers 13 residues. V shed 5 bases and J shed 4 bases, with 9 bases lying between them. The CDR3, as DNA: TGTGCCAGCAGTCCGGATTGGAATCAGCCCCAGCATTTT. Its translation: CASSPDWNQPQHF.